The 23 T cell receptor beta chains below all came from one sample that was sequenced in a study of Ad26.COV2.S vaccination and SARS-CoV-2 variants. The protocol was immunoSEQ multiplex PCR, while the TCRdb copy is restricted to in-frame clones and leaves out a portion. The profile shows 300,000 to 400,000 clones, 85% to 90% of them singletons. Documented treatment: 19 received Ad26.COV2.S at low or high dose, single or two shots; 5 received placebo; per-sample allocation not given. After the first vaccine or placebo injection, samples were drawn on day 63. The specimen comprised peripheral blood, sampled in a trial of Ad26.COV2.S vaccine versus placebo. The receptors were sampled from a person between 18 and 65 years old who received the Ad26.COV2.S COVID-19 vaccine or a placebo.

V is TRBV7-9 and J is TRBJ2-3; 8 nucleotides match TRBD2. The V segment lost 1 base and the J segment 2 bases; nucleotides outside the gene matches: 5. In germline, CDR1 is SEHNR, CDR2 FQNEAQ (reference sequence). This CDR3 has 16 residues. The CDR3 nucleotides are TGTGCCAGCAGCTTAGTGTTGCGGGAGGCCACAGATACGCAGTATTTT. As protein: CASSLVLREATDTQYF.

V is TRBV19 and J is TRBJ2-3; D might be TRBD1 (5 bases). This CDR3 has 13 residues. Trimming took 4 bases from V and 7 from J, leaving 12 bases between them. Germline values: CDR1 LNHDA, CDR2 SQIVND (reference sequence). The CDR3, as DNA: TGTGCCAGTAGTACCAGAACAGGATATACGCAGTATTTT. It translates to CASSTRTGYTQYF.

This chain connects TRBV7-9 to TRBJ2-5; TRBD1 aligns across 9 bases. CDR1 is SEHNR and CDR2 is FQNEAQ in the germline V gene (reference sequence). J lost 0 bases, V lost 0 bases, and 5 bases had no gene match. This CDR3 has 17 residues. The CDR3 is CASSLAGTGPYQETQYF. In DNA form, the CDR3 reads TGTGCCAGCAGCTTAGCTGGGACAGGGCCCTACCAAGAGACCCAGTACTTC.

The chain has TRBV9 and TRBJ1-1, with a possible D match to TRBD1 (6 bases). V was clipped by 1 base and J by 0 bases, with 10 bases between them. CDR1 and CDR2 (germline): SGDLS, YYNGEE. CDR3 length: 15 amino acids. The CDR3 nucleotides are TGTGCCAGCAGCGTACAGGGGTCCATGAACACTGAAGCTTTCTTT. This codes for CASSVQGSMNTEAFF.

This chain uses TRBV9 with TRBJ2-1; D is uncertain. The germline CDR1 and CDR2 sequences are SGDLS and YYNGEE. The CDR3 spans 15 residues. Trimming removed 2 bases from V and 4 bases from J, with 13 bases in between. CDR3 sequence (DNA): TGTGCCAGCAGCGTTTCGAGTGGCGTTTACAATGAGCAGTTCTTC. Translation: CASSVSSGVYNEQFF.

V is TRBV11-3 and J is TRBJ1-1; no reliable D call. Per germline, CDR1 SGHNT and CDR2 YENEEA. CDR3 length: 14 amino acids. Trimming left V 1 base short and J 3 bases short, with 9 bases between. The CDR3: CASSLASRDTEAFF. CDR3 nucleotide sequence: TGTGCCAGCAGCTTAGCTTCAAGGGACACTGAAGCTTTCTTT.

CDR3 protein: CASSYVRNVNEQFF. The CDR3 coding sequence is TGTGCCAGCAGTTACGTTAGGAACGTGAATGAGCAGTTCTTC. The chain couples TRBV6-2 or TRBV6-3 to TRBJ2-1; D gene unclear. The CDR3 has 14 residues. In germline, CDR1 is MNHEY, CDR2 SVGEGT. V was pared by 2 bases and J by 7 bases, with 12 bases between.

V gene TRBV23-1 combines with J gene TRBJ1-2, with 11 bases fitting TRBD1. TRBV23-1 is recorded as an ORF, its role being uncertain. The CDR3 consists of 15 residues. V was pared by 8 bases and J by 8 bases, with 13 bases of the junction left unmatched. CDR3 coding DNA: TGCGCCAGCGGATCCCGGACAGGGGGCAGGGGGGGCTACACCTTC. It specifies CASGSRTGGRGGYTF.

The chain joins TRBV11-2 to TRBJ2-5; 10 bases fit TRBD2. The ends lost 5 bases at V and 3 bases at J; junction bases unmatched: 12. The CDR3 is 17 amino acids. The germline V gene encodes CDR1 SGHAT and CDR2 FQNNGV. CDR3 sequence (DNA): TGTGCCAGCAGCCTATCTCAGGCTAGCGGGGGTAAAGAGACCCAGTACTTC. The encoded protein is CASSLSQASGGKETQYF.

The genes are TRBV5-6 and TRBJ1-1; D not resolved. The CDR3 spans 13 residues. The germline CDR1 and CDR2 sequences are SGHDT and YYEEEE. V was cut by 3 bases and J by 0 bases, with 6 bases left in between. CDR3 in amino acids: CASSYTLNTEAFF. CDR3 coding DNA: TGTGCCAGCAGCTACACTTTGAACACTGAAGCTTTCTTT.

Remarks on this clone: Likely a read error: the CDR3 ends without its conserved phenylalanine or tryptophan. The limits of the CDR3 on the DNA are not certain, so only TCRdb's listed CDR3 is given. This chain joins TRBV6-6 and TRBJ2-7; TRBD2 is the table's D call, not checked against the DNA. The CDR3 spans 10 amino acids, including both terminal residues. Germline values: CDR1 MNHNY, CDR2 SVGAGI (reference sequence). This CDR3 reads CASRGGLAPL.

The chain links TRBV5-1 to TRBJ2-7, with TRBD1 identical over 8 bases. CDR3 size: 14 residues. Germline CDR1 and CDR2: SGHRS and YFSETQ. After removal of 3 bases from V and 2 bases from J, the junction contained 4 bases not matched to a gene. The CDR3 region is CASSYMTGAYEQYF. Written as DNA, the CDR3 is TGCGCCAGCAGCTACATGACAGGGGCCTACGAGCAGTACTTC.

V gene TRBV7-9 combines with J gene TRBJ1-6; D unclear. The CDR3 length is 14 residues. Germline V gene lookup returns CDR1 SEHNR and CDR2 FQNEAQ (reference sequence). The germline V and J ends were trimmed by 2 bases and 8 bases, with 10 bases remaining between them. The CDR3 protein is CASSLKGRYSPLHF. The CDR3 DNA is TGTGCCAGCAGCTTAAAGGGAAGGTATTCACCCCTCCACTTT.

This chain connects TRBV19 to TRBJ1-2, with TRBD1 matching 7 bases. With 3 bases clipped from V and 0 bases from J, the junction kept 4 bases outside the gene matches. Germline CDR1 and CDR2: LNHDA and SQIVND (reference sequence). The CDR3 has 15 residues. The CDR3 nucleotides read TGTGCCAGTAGTATCCCCGGGACAGCTAACTATGGCTACACCTTC. Translated, it gives CASSIPGTANYGYTF.

A few counts support this clone. CDR3 in amino acids: CASRVVGNTIYF. The CDR3 DNA follows: TGTGCCAGCAGAGTGGTGGGAAACACCATATATTTT. J is TRBJ1-3 and V is TRBV6-5; D ambiguous. The CDR3 is 12 residues long. Trimming stripped 6 bases from V and 4 bases from J, with 7 bases between. The germline V gene encodes CDR1 MNHEY and CDR2 SVGAGI.

The table lists this clone with a count of one. The chain has TRBV4-1 and TRBJ1-2; D perhaps matches TRBD1 (6 bases). CDR3 size: 16 residues. V gave up 0 bases and J gave up 7 bases, with 18 bases separating them. CDR1 MGHRA and CDR2 YSYEKL come from the germline V gene. The CDR3 loop is CASSQDSGVMLGGYTF. The CDR3 DNA sequence: TGCGCCAGCAGCCAAGATTCAGGGGTGATGTTAGGTGGCTACACCTTC.

The chain uses TRBV7-9 and TRBJ2-1; D remains ambiguous. The CDR3 covers 14 residues. V was cut by 3 bases and J by 7 bases, with 13 bases left in between. Per germline, CDR1 SEHNR and CDR2 FQNEAQ (reference sequence). The CDR3 sequence is CASSFPLPGNEQFF. Here the CDR3 DNA reads TGTGCCAGCAGCTTTCCCCTACCTGGTAATGAGCAGTTCTTC.

As for this clone: This specimen includes other DNA sequences encoding the same CDR3. The chain is built from TRBV6-5 and TRBJ1-5, with D hard to call. Germline lookup yields CDR1 MNHEY and CDR2 SVGAGI. Trimming left V 6 bases short and J 0 bases short, with 9 bases between. The CDR3 sequence is 14 residues long. The CDR3, as DNA: TGTGCCAGCAGGTCGGGGTATAGCAATCAGCCCCAGCATTTT. Protein: CASRSGYSNQPQHF.

The chain employs TRBV7-2 and TRBJ2-3; a weak D match, TRBD2 (5 bases). The CDR3 sequence is 17 residues long. V gave up 4 bases and J gave up 5 bases, with 22 bases separating them. The germline gives CDR1 SGHTA, CDR2 FQGNSA. The CDR3 nucleotides read TGTGCCAGCAGCTCCCACCCTAGCAATCAAGCGCTAGATACGCAGTATTTT. It translates to CASSSHPSNQALDTQYF.

The CDR3 region has the DNA TGCGCCAGCAGCCAAGAGGCACTAGCGGCACAAAACATTCAGTACTTC. Protein sequence: CASSQEALAAQNIQYF. The V call is TRBV4-1, the J call TRBJ2-4; 8 bases align to TRBD2. The CDR3 totals 16 residues. The germline gives CDR1 MGHRA, CDR2 YSYEKL. J gave up 5 bases and V 0 bases, and 6 bases lay outside the gene matches.

The J gene is TRBJ2-7, the V gene TRBV3-1 (or the pseudogene TRBV3-2); D gene unclear. Germline loops: CDR1 LGHDT, CDR2 YNNKEL (reference sequence). The V end lost 5 bases, the J end lost 4 bases, and 21 bases lay between the germline ends. This CDR3 is 16 amino acids long. The CDR3 spells CASSAGIIPVEYEQYF. CDR3 nucleotide sequence: TGTGCCAGCAGCGCAGGAATAATTCCCGTCGAATACGAGCAGTACTTC.

The chain combines TRBV30 with TRBJ1-5; a possible D gene is TRBD1 (6 bases). This CDR3 region has 12 residues. V was cut by 5 bases and J by 7 bases, with 12 bases left in between. Germline assignment: CDR1 GTSNPN and CDR2 SVGIG (reference sequence). CDR3 amino acids: CAWSLQGQPQHF. The CDR3 DNA follows: TGTGCCTGGTCTCTACAGGGACAGCCCCAGCATTTT.

The chain has TRBV19 and TRBJ1-2; the D gene is possibly TRBD1 (5 bases). The V end lost 7 bases, the J end lost 2 bases, and 20 bases lay between the germline ends. The CDR3 loop spans 16 amino acids. The germline V gene encodes CDR1 LNHDA and CDR2 SQIVND (reference sequence). DNA for the CDR3: TGTGCCAGTAAAGGGACGGACCCGGGAAGAAACTATGGCTACACCTTC. It yields the protein CASKGTDPGRNYGYTF.